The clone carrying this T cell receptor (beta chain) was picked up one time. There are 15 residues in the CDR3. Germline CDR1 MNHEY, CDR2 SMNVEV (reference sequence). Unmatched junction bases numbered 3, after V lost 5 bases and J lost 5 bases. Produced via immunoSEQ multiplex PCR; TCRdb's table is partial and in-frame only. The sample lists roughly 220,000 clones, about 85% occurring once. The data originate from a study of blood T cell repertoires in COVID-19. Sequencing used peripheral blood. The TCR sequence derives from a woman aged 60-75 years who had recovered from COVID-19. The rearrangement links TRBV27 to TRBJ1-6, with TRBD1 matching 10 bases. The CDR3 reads CASSPGTGDNSPLHF. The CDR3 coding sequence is TGTGCCAGCAGTCCTGGGACAGGGGATAATTCACCCCTCCACTTT.